The 5 T cell receptor beta chains below come from one sample, sequenced in a study of CXCR3-negative and CXCR3-positive naive CD8 T cells. UMI-tagged TRB cDNA libraries were built via 5' RACE. After re-calling the 5' RACE reads, TCRdb lists one entry per CDR3 protein, DNA absent. The listing contains about 58,000 distinct CDR3 sequences. Material: naive CXCR3- CD8+ T cells from blood. The subset denotes: CD45RO-CCR7+CD27+CD95- naive CD8+ T cells lacking CXCR3 (TNR3-). These receptors came from a human donor in good health. Some clones in this sample may be carry-over from other donors' samples.

The V and J genes are TRBV11-3 and TRBJ2-2. CDR1 is SGHNT and CDR2 is YENEEA in the germline V gene. CDR3 size: 14 residues. This CDR3 is CASSLFDESGELFF.

The V and J genes are TRBV19 and TRBJ2-1; TCRdb proposes TRBD1, but this gene call is untestable without DNA. This CDR3 comprises 16 residues. CDR1 and CDR2 (germline): LNHDA, SQIVND (reference sequence). This chain's CDR3 is CASSKPGQGAYNEQFF.

The chain is built from TRBV20-1 and TRBJ1-1. The V gene's germline CDR1 is DFQATT and CDR2 SNEGSKA (reference sequence). This CDR3 has 14 amino acids. The CDR3 loop reads CSARDFVSDQEAFF.

The genes are TRBV12-3 or TRBV12-4 and TRBJ2-7; without DNA, the TCRdb call of TRBD2 cannot be checked. There are 15 residues in the CDR3. The CDR3 protein is CASSLGLAGGYEQYF.

The chain joins TRBV7-6 to TRBJ1-5; lacking DNA, the TRBD1 call made by TCRdb goes unchecked. Per the germline V gene, CDR1 is SGHVS and CDR2 is FNYEAQ. The CDR3 spans 17 residues. The CDR3 is CASSPNTGQGRRQPQHF.